Here is one T cell receptor (beta chain) with its context. V gave up 1 base and J gave up 0 bases; unmatched junction bases: 7. CDR1 is MNHNS and CDR2 is SASEGT in the germline V gene. The CDR3 loop spans 17 amino acids. The data stem from a study of CD8+ T cells in alopecia areata. About the study: At a dose of 5 to 10 mg twice daily, oral tofacitinib was given to treated patients.

After isolation, RNA underwent reverse transcription to generate cDNA as the sequencing template. Assay: immunoSEQ multiplex PCR; the TCRdb copy retains only in-frame clones and omits some. The sample shows 150,000 to 250,000 clones, roughly three fifths of them seen only once. The treatment: oral pan-JAK inhibitor, 5-10 mg twice daily. Sorting from PBMCs produced CD4+ and CD8+ T cells. The specimen comprised CD4+ T cells sorted from blood, sampled at week 4, from a patient treated with tofacitinib. This TCR derives from a human donor with alopecia areata. The chain links TRBV6-1 to TRBJ1-1; TRBD1 aligns across 8 bases. CDR3 amino acids: CASSEGTGFGMNTEAFF. CDR3 DNA: TGTGCCAGCAGTGAAGGGACAGGGTTCGGGATGAACACTGAAGCTTTCTTT.